A single sample gave rise to the 18 T cell receptor beta chains below, sequenced in a study of response to subunit inactivated influenza vaccine (dated by TCRdb to the late 2010s). The library was obtained by RT-PCR. The instrument was an Illumina HiSeq 2500. TCRdb reran the public reads through fastp at Q25 and MiXCR, keeping productive beta chains. CDR3 protein sequences are deduplicated, and each keeps its most common genes and DNA. This sample holds around 490,000 distinct CDR3 sequences; 6.5% to 8% were observed only once. The ten biggest clones cover roughly 13% of the sample. Here the sequenced sample was PBMCs from blood, taken 23 months after vaccination. These TCRs come from a man between 50 and 69 years old who received an inactivated influenza vaccine. Donor details come from another sample of the same person, matched by shared clones.

In this sample, this clonotype turned up many times. This chain uses TRBV20-1 with TRBJ1-5, with TRBD1 as a possible D gene (5 bases). With 3 bases removed from V and 3 bases from J, the gap between germline ends came to 9 bases. Germline-derived CDR1 and CDR2 are DFQATT and SNEGSKA (reference sequence). The CDR3 spans 13 residues. CDR3 sequence (DNA): TGCAGTGCTAGCGACAGCCTCAATCAGCCCCAGCATTTT. Residues: CSASDSLNQPQHF.

This clonotype has a count of ten or more. The V and J genes are TRBV4-2 and TRBJ1-2; TRBD1 is a possible D gene (6 bases). V was cut by 0 bases and J by 5 bases, with 13 bases left in between. Germline values: CDR1 LGHNA, CDR2 YNFKEQ. The CDR3 spans 15 residues. The CDR3, as DNA: TGTGCCAGCAGCCAAGATCTACAGGGAAAATATGGCTACACCTTC. It yields the protein CASSQDLQGKYGYTF.

This chain joins TRBV20-1 and TRBJ2-7, with 10 bases that match TRBD2. J lost 3 bases, V lost 5 bases, and 4 bases had no gene match. The CDR3 runs to 13 residues. CDR1 and CDR2 from the germline V gene are DFQATT and SNEGSKA (reference sequence). Here the CDR3 DNA reads TGCAGTGCTCCCGGGACTAGCGACTACGAGCAGTACTTC. As protein: CSAPGTSDYEQYF.

This clonotype was picked up a small number of times. This CDR3 is CASSMQLNTEAFF. The CDR3 region has the DNA TGTGCCAGTAGTATGCAGTTGAACACTGAAGCTTTCTTT. The chain uses TRBV19 and TRBJ1-1, with D uncertain. V lost 3 bases and J lost 0, with 5 bases in between. There are 13 residues in the CDR3. The germline V gene encodes CDR1 LNHDA and CDR2 SQIVND (reference sequence).

There are a few counts of this clonotype. The chain links TRBV12-3 or TRBV12-4 to TRBJ2-7, with TRBD1 matching 7 bases. The CDR3 consists of 12 residues. The V gene end was trimmed by 8 bases and the J gene end by 2 bases; junction bases not matched to a gene: 3. CDR3: CASGTVPYEQYF. CDR3 bases: TGTGCCAGCGGGACAGTCCCCTACGAGCAGTACTTC.

This clonotype was observed a handful of times. The chain has TRBV6-2 or TRBV6-3 and TRBJ2-1; D is perhaps TRBD2 (5 bases). CDR3 length: 12 residues. CDR1 is MNHEY and CDR2 is SVGEGT in the germline V gene. Trimming left V 5 bases short and J 13 bases short, with 15 bases between. The CDR3 sequence is CASSQTRSLQFF. The CDR3 DNA reads as TGTGCCAGCAGTCAAACTAGGTCTCTTCAGTTCTTC.

The chain joins TRBV20-1 to TRBJ1-5; the D gene is possibly TRBD1 (5 bases). The CDR3 has 20 residues. Trimming shortened V by 0 bases and J by 0 bases, and 24 bases separated the two germline ends. CDR1 is DFQATT and CDR2 is SNEGSKA in the germline V gene (reference sequence). The CDR3 loop reads CSARDWGLVQTPNSNQPQHF. The CDR3 DNA is TGCAGTGCTAGAGATTGGGGGTTGGTACAGACCCCCAATAGCAATCAGCCCCAGCATTTT.

J is TRBJ2-2 and V is TRBV28, with D unclear. The V gene lost 1 base and the J gene lost 1 base, with 10 bases spanning the gap. The CDR3 is 16 amino acids. CDR1 and CDR2 from the germline V gene are MDHEN and SYDVKM. Here the CDR3 DNA reads TGTGCCAGCAGTTTATTGCGGACGGGGAACACCGGGGAGCTGTTTTTT. Protein product: CASSLLRTGNTGELFF.

This clonotype was detected a few times. The rearrangement links TRBV9 to TRBJ2-1; D is ambiguous. V lost 2 bases and J lost 8, with 17 bases in between. CDR3 length: 15 residues. Germline V gene data show CDR1 as SGDLS and CDR2 as YYNGEE. CDR3 coding DNA: TGTGCCAGCAGCGTGGCGGCTAGTCGCCTGTATGAGCAGTTCTTC. It codes for CASSVAASRLYEQFF.

The J gene is TRBJ2-6, the V gene TRBV20-1; D is perhaps TRBD2 (5 bases). Trimming removed 1 base from V and 4 bases from J, with 11 bases in between. Germline loops: CDR1 DFQATT, CDR2 SNEGSKA (reference sequence). This CDR3 has 15 amino acids. The CDR3 bases are TGCAGTGCTAGAGTTCCGCGGGTGGGGGCCAACGTCCTGACTTTC. Protein sequence: CSARVPRVGANVLTF.

The chain recombines TRBV7-9 with TRBJ1-1, with D possibly TRBD1 on 6 matching bases. V lost 3 bases and J lost 0, with 11 bases in between. Germline CDR1 SEHNR, CDR2 FQNEAQ (reference sequence). This CDR3 region has 15 residues. The CDR3 is CASSFPSGVNTEAFF. DNA for the CDR3: TGTGCCAGCAGCTTTCCTTCAGGGGTGAACACTGAAGCTTTCTTT.

At least ten counts were recorded for this clonotype. The V gene is TRBV5-8, the J gene TRBJ2-3, with D perhaps TRBD2 (5 bases). In germline, CDR1 is SGHTS, CDR2 YDEGEE. CDR3 length: 16 amino acids. V was cut by 4 bases and J by 0 bases, with 15 bases left in between. The CDR3 region is CASSGSTSSSTDTQYF. The DNA for the CDR3 is TGTGCCAGCAGCGGGAGTACCAGCTCTAGCACAGATACGCAGTATTTT.

This clonotype was detected only a few times. The rearrangement uses TRBV20-1 and TRBJ1-2; TRBD1 is a possible D gene (5 bases). Trimming shortened V by 3 bases and J by 4 bases, and 9 bases separated the two germline ends. Germline V gene lookup returns CDR1 DFQATT and CDR2 SNEGSKA (reference sequence). This CDR3 spans 12 amino acids. The CDR3: CSASQGIYGYTF. The CDR3 region has the DNA TGCAGTGCTAGTCAGGGAATCTATGGCTACACCTTC.

This sequence joins TRBV20-1 and TRBJ1-1; the D gene is possibly TRBD1 (5 bases). The germline gives CDR1 DFQATT, CDR2 SNEGSKA (reference sequence). There are 15 residues in the CDR3. V was trimmed by 6 bases and J by 4 bases, leaving 21 bases between them. Here the CDR3 reads CSAPKGTLRGTEAFF. CDR3 in DNA: TGCAGTGCCCCGAAAGGGACGCTTCGGGGCACTGAAGCTTTCTTT.

This clonotype was picked up a small number of times. The chain uses TRBV24-1 and TRBJ2-3, with D unclear. Trimming cost V 1 base and J 11 bases, with 6 bases left between them. CDR3 length: 11 amino acids. The germline CDR1 and CDR2 sequences are KGHDR and SFDVKD. DNA for the CDR3: TGTGCCACCAGTGATTTAGTCGAGCAGTATTTT. Its protein product is CATSDLVEQYF.

The V gene is TRBV4-3, the J gene TRBJ1-5; D may be TRBD1 (5 bases). The CDR3 sequence is 15 residues long. Trimming took off 0 bases at V and 4 bases at J, with 10 bases between the two ends. Looked up from germline, CDR1 is LGHNA and CDR2 is YSLEER. Here the CDR3 DNA reads TGCGCCAGCAGCCAAGATCGGCAGGGAAATCAGCCCCAGCATTTT. Its translation: CASSQDRQGNQPQHF.

This clonotype has a count of ten or more. The rearrangement joins TRBV10-3 to TRBJ2-3; possibly TRBD1 for D (6 bases). This CDR3 region has 15 residues. Germline V gene lookup returns CDR1 ENHRY and CDR2 SYGVKD. The germline V and J ends were trimmed by 3 bases and 2 bases, with 12 bases remaining between them. The CDR3 region is CAISDGGGNTDTQYF. CDR3 coding DNA: TGTGCCATCAGTGATGGGGGCGGCAACACAGATACGCAGTATTTT.

In its sample, this clonotype was seen a few times. This chain uses TRBV5-1 with TRBJ1-1; D is undetermined. Germline CDR1 SGHRS, CDR2 YFSETQ. Trimming shortened V by 0 bases and J by 5 bases, and 20 bases separated the two germline ends. The CDR3 covers 17 residues. The CDR3 region is CASSLEGSRGRGTEAFF. The CDR3 region has the DNA TGCGCCAGCAGCTTGGAAGGTTCACGGGGTCGGGGAACTGAAGCTTTCTTT.